These T cell receptor beta chains were read from a single sample in a study of shared clonotypes between healthy human individuals. Measured with immunoSEQ multiplex PCR; TCRdb has only the in-frame clones, and not every one. Here the sample spans about 1.1 million clones, more than 75% being singletons. Sequenced: memory CD4+ T cells from PBMCs. The origin of the receptors is a man younger than 35 in good health. Some clones in this sample may be carry-over from other donors' samples. The CDR3 runs from the conserved cysteine through the conserved F or W. A D gene is named only where the DNA matches it firmly. Rows give clone size only sometimes, using once, few, many, or a class for an expanded clone.

d_call	v_call	clone_size	j_call	cdr3_nt	cdr3_aa
-	TRBV6-5	-	TRBJ2-1	TGTGCCAGCAGAGACGCGCGCTCCTACAATGAGCAGTTCTTC	CASRDARSYNEQFF
-	TRBV28	once	TRBJ1-4	TGTGCCAGCAGTTCCCCGTCCCAGGGAGGTGAAAAACTGTTTTTT	CASSSPSQGGEKLFF
-	TRBV9	-	TRBJ1-2	TGTGCCAGCTACGGGGATGGCAGTGGCTACACCTTC	CASYGDGSGYTF
TRBD1	TRBV28	-	TRBJ2-3	TGTGCCAGCAGTTCGCCGGGACAGAGCACAGATACGCAGTATTTT	CASSSPGQSTDTQYF
-	TRBV6-6	-	TRBJ1-3	TGTGCCAGCAGTTCAACCCTGACAGGCTCTGGAAACACCATATATTTT	CASSSTLTGSGNTIYF
-	TRBV29-1	-	TRBJ1-5	TGCAGCGTTAGCTCCAGTATCAATCAGCCCCAGCATTTT	CSVSSSINQPQHF
TRBD2	TRBV5-1	-	TRBJ2-1	TGCGCCAGCAGCCAACCAGCGGGAGGGCCGAATGAGCAGTTCTTC	CASSQPAGGPNEQFF
TRBD1	TRBV5-1	-	TRBJ1-1	TGCGCCAGCAGCTACGGACCGGGACAGGGGATGAACACTGAAGCTTTCTTT	CASSYGPGQGMNTEAFF
-	TRBV4-2	few	TRBJ1-4	TGTGCCAGCAGCCAAGTCACTGAAAAACTGTTTTTT	CASSQVTEKLFF
TRBD1	TRBV28	-	TRBJ1-2	TGTGCCAGCAGCAACCCGACAGGGCACTACACCTTC	CASSNPTGHYTF